This T cell receptor beta chain was identified in a study of blood T cell repertoires in COVID-19. Overall study: Donors in the United States, Italy and Spain gave samples during acute or convalescent COVID-19.

The germline V gene encodes CDR1 LNHDA and CDR2 SQIVND (reference sequence). V shed 5 bases, J shed 5 bases, and the junction held 6 bases outside the gene matches. There are 14 residues in the CDR3. Cohort assignment relied on participant-reported clinical history. In the study's own analysis: Nucleated cell number was recorded as an estimate derived from reference gene primer amplification. TCRdb's copy holds only in-frame clones and misses some; the assay was immunoSEQ multiplex PCR. Clone size and the V and J calls come from that table; the DNA yielded D and trimming. The sample lists 200,000 to 300,000 clones, over 75% occurring once. This clone was seen only once. Other nucleotide sequences in the sample specify the same CDR3.

V and J are TRBV19 and TRBJ2-5, with TRBD1 matching over 9 bases. This sequence originates from a man between 40 and 49 years old who had recovered from COVID-19. Material: PBMCs or T cells enriched from blood (not recorded which). CDR3 nucleotides: TGTGCCAGTAGTGTACAGGGGGCTGGGGAGACCCAGTACTTC. It codes for CASSVQGAGETQYF.